Below, 20 T cell receptor beta chains from the same sample are listed, as sequenced in a study of OX40 agonist ivuxolimab in advanced cancers. This table comes from immunoSEQ multiplex PCR, and its TCRdb copy is limited to in-frame clones, with some not included. The sample lists roughly 90,000 clones; around 90% were seen once. The sample was CD4+ or CD8+ T cells sorted from blood, taken in a trial of the OX40 agonist ivuxolimab. These receptor sequences come from an adult with an advanced solid tumor such as melanoma, head and neck, liver or kidney cancer.

The rearrangement uses TRBV19 and TRBJ2-2; D not certain. Trimming shortened V by 5 bases and J by 5 bases, and 3 bases separated the two germline ends. The CDR3 extends over 11 amino acids. The germline CDR1 and CDR2 sequences are LNHDA and SQIVND (reference sequence). CDR3 sequence (DNA): TGTGCCAGTAGTCGAACCGGGGAGCTGTTTTTT. Translated: CASSRTGELFF. Full variable domain (outside the CDR3, taken from reference TRBV19 and TRBJ2-2): DGGITQSPKYLFRKEGQNVTLSCEQNLNHDAMYWYRQDPGQGLRLIYYSQIVNDFQKGDIAEGYSVSREKKESFPLTVTSAQKNPTAFYLCASSRTGELFFGEGSRLTVL.

V gene TRBV28 combines with J gene TRBJ2-7; D is possibly TRBD2 (5 bases). This CDR3 region has 16 residues. Trimming stripped 3 bases from V and 0 bases from J, with 15 bases between. CDR1 and CDR2 from the germline V gene are MDHEN and SYDVKM. The chain's CDR3 is CASSLILGRPSYEQYF. The DNA of the CDR3 is TGTGCCAGCAGTTTGATCTTGGGGAGACCCTCCTACGAGCAGTACTTC.

The rearrangement links TRBV9 to TRBJ2-2, with D perhaps matching TRBD1 or TRBD2 (6 bases each). Per germline, CDR1 SGDLS and CDR2 YYNGEE. V lost 0 bases and J lost 7, with 13 bases in between. This CDR3 spans 15 amino acids. The CDR3 coding sequence is TGTGCCAGCAGCGTAGAAGGAGGGGGAAACGGGGAGCTGTTTTTT. It specifies CASSVEGGGNGELFF.

This chain connects TRBV28 to TRBJ2-5; TRBD2 might be the D (6 bases). CDR1 is MDHEN, CDR2 SYDVKM, per germline. The CDR3 totals 14 residues. With 2 bases removed from V and 6 bases from J, the gap between germline ends came to 13 bases. The CDR3 reads CASSLMAGRKTQYF. In DNA, the CDR3 is TGTGCCAGCAGTTTAATGGCAGGGAGGAAGACCCAGTACTTC.

The V gene is TRBV7-2, the J gene TRBJ2-7; 10 bases are a match to TRBD2. Germline V gene sequence: CDR1 SGHTA, CDR2 FQGNSA. The CDR3 runs 15 residues. V dropped 1 base and J dropped 4; count of bases not matched to a gene: 4. CDR3 coding DNA: TGTGCCAGCAGCTTAGTTTCTAGCGGGAGATACGAGCAGTACTTC. Encoded protein: CASSLVSSGRYEQYF.

The chain uses TRBV5-1 and TRBJ2-1; D might be TRBD1 (5 bases). The CDR3 spans 13 residues. Per the germline V gene, CDR1 is SGHRS and CDR2 is YFSETQ. The ends were cut back, 4 bases at V and 7 bases at J, with 12 bases in the middle. The chain's CDR3 is CASSTWGRNEQFF. DNA for the CDR3: TGCGCCAGCAGCACCTGGGGCCGGAATGAGCAGTTCTTC.

CDR3 region: CSASDGTVQFF. CDR3 in DNA: TGCAGTGCTAGTGATGGTACTGTGCAGTTCTTC. The chain carries TRBV20-1 and TRBJ2-1; no firm D call. Germline assignment: CDR1 DFQATT and CDR2 SNEGSKA (reference sequence). Trimming shortened V by 3 bases and J by 12 bases, and 12 bases separated the two germline ends. This CDR3 comprises 11 residues.

The chain joins TRBV5-1 to TRBJ1-1; D is ambiguous. This CDR3 is 14 amino acids long. Germline CDR1 and CDR2: SGHRS and YFSETQ. Trimming removed 0 bases at V and 1 base at J, with 7 bases between. The CDR3 nucleotides read TGCGCCAGCAGCTTGGACAGCCGGAACACTGAAGCTTTCTTT. Encoded protein: CASSLDSRNTEAFF.

The V and J genes are TRBV5-4 and TRBJ2-3, with TRBD2 as a possible D gene (6 bases). V gave up 1 base and J gave up 0 bases, with 9 bases separating them. CDR3 length: 15 amino acids. Germline V gives CDR1 SGHNT, CDR2 YYREEE (reference sequence). The CDR3 spells CASSLKRASTDTQYF. The CDR3 DNA reads as TGTGCCAGCAGCTTGAAGCGGGCAAGCACAGATACGCAGTATTTT.

This chain joins TRBV6-5 and TRBJ2-7; 9 nucleotides align to TRBD1. Germline V lookup: CDR1 MNHEY, CDR2 SVGAGI. V was clipped by 7 bases and J by 4 bases; unmatched bases: 2. CDR3 length equals 12 residues. The CDR3 DNA reads TGTGCCAGCACGGACAGGGGATACGAGCAGTACTTC. Translated: CASTDRGYEQYF.

The genes are TRBV7-2 and TRBJ2-7; the match to TRBD2 covers 12 bases. Germline assignment: CDR1 SGHTA and CDR2 FQGNSA. The CDR3 has 17 amino acids. J lost 0 bases, V lost 0 bases, and 3 bases had no gene match. The CDR3 sequence is CASSLARTSGVSYEQYF. The CDR3 DNA reads as TGTGCCAGCAGCTTAGCGAGGACTAGCGGGGTCTCCTACGAGCAGTACTTC.

For this clone: This same CDR3 is encoded by further DNA sequences in the sample. The gene calls are TRBV18 and TRBJ2-7; tentatively, D is TRBD1 or TRBD2 (5 bases each). Looked up from germline, CDR1 is KGHSH and CDR2 is LQKENI. The ends were cut back, 0 bases at V and 4 bases at J, with 10 bases in the middle. This CDR3 contains 14 residues. CDR3 residues: CASSPPGGAYEQYF. The CDR3 DNA is TGTGCCAGCTCACCACCTGGGGGAGCATACGAGCAGTACTTC.

The gene calls are TRBV7-2 and TRBJ2-1, with TRBD2 identical over 7 bases. The CDR3 extends over 16 amino acids. Losses at the gene ends were 5 bases for V and 1 base for J; bases not matched to a gene: 8. Germline V lookup: CDR1 SGHTA, CDR2 FQGNSA. The CDR3 loop is CASSLSPGGSYNEQFF. The CDR3 nucleotides are TGTGCCAGCAGCCTCTCTCCGGGGGGATCCTACAATGAGCAGTTCTTC.

The CDR3 region is CASSLVGVDYEQYF. CDR3 coding DNA: TGTGCCAGCAGCTTAGTCGGGGTTGATTACGAGCAGTACTTC. The chain couples TRBV7-9 to TRBJ2-7; the D gene is possibly TRBD2 (5 bases). The V and J ends lost 1 base and 4 bases respectively, with 11 bases between them. Germline CDR1 and CDR2: SEHNR and FQNEAQ (reference sequence). The length of the CDR3 is 14 residues.

The gene calls are TRBV21-1 and TRBJ2-3; no DNA check was done on the table's D call, TRBD1. TRBV21-1 is shown as a pseudogene. This CDR3 has 16 residues. CDR3 sequence: CASSKSGDRDEDTQYF. CDR3 sequence (DNA): TGTGCCAGCAGCAAAAGCGGGGACAGGGATGAAGATACGCAGTATTTT.

For the CDR3, the DNA is TGTGCCTGGAACCCGGGACAGGGGGCTTGGCGGGGGGTTGTCTACGAGCAGTACTTC. Protein: CAWNPGQGAWRGVVYEQYF. The chain recombines TRBV30 with TRBJ2-7; 12 bases map to TRBD1. CDR1 and CDR2 from the germline V gene are GTSNPN and SVGIG (reference sequence). V dropped 4 bases and J dropped 3; count of bases not matched to a gene: 19. The CDR3 loop spans 19 amino acids.

The chain has TRBV28 and TRBJ2-1, with 8 bases fitting TRBD2. This CDR3 has 13 amino acids. The ends lost 8 bases at V and 3 bases at J; junction bases unmatched: 3. The germline gives CDR1 MDHEN, CDR2 SYDVKM. This chain's CDR3 is CASETSGYNEQFF. In DNA, the CDR3 is TGTGCCAGCGAAACTAGCGGCTACAATGAGCAGTTCTTC.

V and J are TRBV18 and TRBJ2-5; TRBD1 agrees at 8 bases. The J call may be mistaken, given a closer DNA end match to TRBJ2-7. The CDR3 is made up of 14 amino acids. Germline lookup yields CDR1 KGHSH and CDR2 LQKENI. In DNA form, the CDR3 reads TGTGCCAGCTCAGCCACAGGGGGCTCCTACGAGCAGTACTTC. This codes for CASSATGGSYEQYF.

DNA of the CDR3: TGTGCCAGCAGCCGGGGACTAGCGGGAGTAAGGGCCAAAAACATTCAGTACTTC. Its translation is CASSRGLAGVRAKNIQYF. V usage is TRBV7-9 and J usage is TRBJ2-4; the match to TRBD2 covers 14 bases. J gave up 1 base and V 5 bases, and 7 bases lay outside the gene matches. The length of the CDR3 is 18 residues. Germline assignment: CDR1 SEHNR and CDR2 FQNEAQ (reference sequence). The complete variable domain, with remaining parts taken from reference TRBV7-9 and TRBJ2-4, reads DTGVSQNPRHKITKRGQNVTFRCDPISEHNRLYWYRQTLGQGPEFLTYFQNEAQLEKSRLLSDRFSAERPKGSFSTLEIQRTEQGDSAMYLCASSRGLAGVRAKNIQYFGAGTRLSVL.

The genes are TRBV5-4 and TRBJ2-5; 7 bases agree with TRBD2. This CDR3 spans 15 amino acids. The V gene's germline CDR1 is SGHNT and CDR2 YYREEE (reference sequence). Trimming cost V 3 bases and J 5 bases; bases outside gene matches: 10. This CDR3 is CASSSQRGQRETQYF. CDR3 DNA: TGTGCCAGCAGCTCGCAGCGGGGCCAGAGGGAGACCCAGTACTTC.